Presented here are 3 T cell receptor beta chains from one specimen sequenced in a study of control samples from healthy donors and cancer patients. TCRdb's table, derived via immunoSEQ multiplex PCR, lists solely in-frame clones and lacks some. The repertoire includes about 230,000 clones, 82% of them detected once, and about an eighth sits in the top ten. Input material: PBMCs. Source of these receptors: a woman aged 60-75 years with lung cancer.

This clone was detected once. The chain combines TRBV7-3 with TRBJ1-5, with D hard to call. Looked up from germline, CDR1 is SGHTA and CDR2 is FQGTGA. Deletions cut 1 base from V and 5 bases from J, with 6 bases between. The CDR3 is made up of 13 amino acids. CDR3 in DNA: TGTGCCAGCAGCTTAAACCCGGATCAGCCCCAGCATTTT. As protein: CASSLNPDQPQHF.

The chain links TRBV6-2 or TRBV6-3 to TRBJ2-7; TRBD2 matches 13 bases. This CDR3 has 20 amino acids. Germline CDR1 reads MNHEY; CDR2 reads SVGEGT. V was clipped by 0 bases and J by 3 bases; unmatched bases: 14. The CDR3 protein is CASSYSGNYGTSGTNYEQYF. CDR3 bases: TGTGCCAGCAGTTACTCGGGAAACTACGGGACTAGCGGGACCAACTACGAGCAGTACTTC.

The chain recombines TRBV2 with TRBJ2-1; 12 nucleotides line up with TRBD2. The CDR3 is 15 amino acids. Unmatched junction bases numbered 9, after V lost 6 bases and J lost 9 bases. CDR1 and CDR2 from the germline V gene are SNHLY and FYNNEI. CDR3 amino acids: CASSRLAGELGEQFF. The CDR3 DNA follows: TGTGCCAGCAGCCGACTAGCGGGAGAGCTAGGTGAGCAGTTCTTC.